The TCR beta chain described here comes from a study of patients and donors after allogeneic stem cell transplantation. One entry per CDR3 protein, called by TCRdb with MiXCR from the RT-PCR reads. Among about 230,000 distinct CDR3 sequences listed, roughly an eighth were seen once. CDR1 and CDR2 (germline): MGHRA, YSYEKL. This CDR3 region has 16 residues. Trimming left V 2 bases short and J 0 bases short, with 11 bases between. This chain links TRBV4-1 with TRBJ2-1; maybe TRBD1 (5 bases). The sequenced material came from blood, either unsorted or a sorted T cell fraction (not recorded which). This sequence was found in a human donor who was either an allogeneic HSCT recipient or a stem cell or donor lymphocyte infusion donor (not recorded which). It is not recorded whose cells these are; they may come from a transplant donor. The CDR3 here is CASSQLDIFSYNEQFF. The CDR3 DNA is TGCGCCAGCAGCCAATTGGACATCTTCTCCTACAATGAGCAGTTCTTC.